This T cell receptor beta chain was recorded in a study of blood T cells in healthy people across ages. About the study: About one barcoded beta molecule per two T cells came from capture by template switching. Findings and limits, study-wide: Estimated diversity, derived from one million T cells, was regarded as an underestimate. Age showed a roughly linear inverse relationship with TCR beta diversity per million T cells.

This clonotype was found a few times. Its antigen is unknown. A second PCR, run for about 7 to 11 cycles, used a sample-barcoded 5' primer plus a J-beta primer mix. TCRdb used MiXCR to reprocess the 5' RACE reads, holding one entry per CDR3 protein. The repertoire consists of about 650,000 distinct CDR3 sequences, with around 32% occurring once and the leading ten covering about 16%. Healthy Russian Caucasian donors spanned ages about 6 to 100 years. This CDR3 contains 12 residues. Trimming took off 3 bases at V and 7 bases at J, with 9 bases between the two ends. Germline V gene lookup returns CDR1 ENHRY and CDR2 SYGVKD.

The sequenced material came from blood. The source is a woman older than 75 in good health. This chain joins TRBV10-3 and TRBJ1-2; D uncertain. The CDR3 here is CAISDSVGGYTF. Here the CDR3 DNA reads TGTGCCATCAGTGACAGCGTCGGTGGCTACACCTTC.